The 24 T cell receptor beta chains reported below all come from one sample, sequenced in a study of blood T cell repertoires in COVID-19. The assay was immunoSEQ multiplex PCR, and TCRdb's table has in-frame clones only and misses some. Seen here are about 270,000 clones, around 90% observed once, and the top ten hold about 2.5%. Sample: peripheral blood. These receptors were obtained from a young adult with COVID-19, enrolled during active disease.

The CDR3 region has the DNA TGTGCCAGCAGCCTTTCATCAGTGAACTCTGGGGCCAACGTCCTGACTTTC. Protein: CASSLSSVNSGANVLTF. The rearrangement joins TRBV7-2 to TRBJ2-6; the D is unclear. Germline V CDR1 and CDR2: SGHTA, FQGNSA. V shed 5 bases and J shed 0 bases, with 14 bases lying between them. CDR3 length equals 17 residues.

The CDR3 sequence: CASSQESTVDGYTF. CDR3 nucleotides: TGTGCCAGCAGCCAAGAATCTACAGTCGATGGCTACACCTTC. The chain combines TRBV4-2 with TRBJ1-2; D call uncertain. Germline assignment: CDR1 LGHNA and CDR2 YNFKEQ. This CDR3 has 14 residues. The germline V and J ends were trimmed by 0 bases and 6 bases, with 11 bases remaining between them.

CDR3 coding DNA: TGTGCCAGCAGTTACTCGAGGCCGGTGTACGAGCAGTACTTC. Protein product: CASSYSRPVYEQYF. The chain uses TRBV6-5 and TRBJ2-7; D is unclear. The CDR3 totals 14 residues. The germline V gene has CDR1 MNHEY and CDR2 SVGAGI. V dropped 0 bases and J dropped 4 bases, with 10 bases sitting between them.

This chain joins TRBV7-8 and TRBJ2-7; 9 positions match TRBD2. CDR3 length: 16 amino acids. Germline CDR1 reads SGHVS; CDR2 reads FQNEAQ. The V and J ends lost 5 bases and 2 bases, in that order; junction bases with no gene match: 10. CDR3 DNA: TGTGCCAGCAGCCAAAGGCGGACTAGCGCTACCTACGAGCAGTACTTC. Protein: CASSQRRTSATYEQYF.

The chain is built from TRBV27 and TRBJ1-1; D may be TRBD1 (5 bases). V lost 3 bases and J 7 bases, leaving 15 bases between the germline ends. Per germline, CDR1 MNHEY and CDR2 SMNVEV (reference sequence). The CDR3 covers 14 residues. The CDR3 is CASSLQGLTGEAFF. The CDR3 DNA sequence: TGTGCCAGCAGTTTGCAGGGATTGACGGGTGAAGCTTTCTTT.

This chain uses TRBV6-5 with TRBJ1-5, with D perhaps matching TRBD1 (6 bases). Germline V lookup: CDR1 MNHEY, CDR2 SVGAGI. This CDR3 spans 14 amino acids. The V and J ends lost 7 bases and 4 bases respectively, with 14 bases between them. CDR3 sequence (DNA): TGTGCCAGCATTTCCGACAGGTATAATCAGCCCCAGCATTTT. Translating gives CASISDRYNQPQHF.

The chain links TRBV3-1 (or the pseudogene TRBV3-2) to TRBJ2-3; D gene ambiguous. Germline V lookup: CDR1 LGHDT, CDR2 YNNKEL (reference sequence). This CDR3 is built from 12 residues. Trimming removed 4 bases from V and 2 bases from J, with 4 bases in between. The CDR3 spells CASSRITDTQYF. DNA for the CDR3: TGTGCCAGCAGCCGTATCACAGATACGCAGTATTTT.

The genes are TRBV11-2 and TRBJ1-3; 7 positions match TRBD1. The CDR3 contains 17 residues. The V and J ends lost 5 bases and 0 bases, in that order; junction bases with no gene match: 10. Germline V gives CDR1 SGHAT, CDR2 FQNNGV. The CDR3 reads CASSGDDRADSGNTIYF. DNA for the CDR3: TGTGCCAGCAGCGGGGACGACAGGGCCGACTCTGGAAACACCATATATTTT. Based on the CDR3 plus reference TRBV11-2 and TRBJ1-3, the full variable domain is EAGVAQSPRYKIIEKRQSVAFWCNPISGHATLYWYQQILGQGPKLLIQFQNNGVVDDSQLPKDRFSAERLKGVDSTLKIQPAKLEDSAVYLCASSGDDRADSGNTIYFGEGSWLTVV.

This clone showed up just once. The CDR3 coding sequence is TGTGCCAGCAGTTACGAGGGAGGGCCGTACACCGGGGAGCTGTTTTTT. Protein: CASSYEGGPYTGELFF. The chain has TRBV6-5 and TRBJ2-2; 7 positions match TRBD2. The CDR3 runs to 16 residues. Germline V gene data show CDR1 as MNHEY and CDR2 as SVGAGI. V lost 2 bases, J lost 3 bases, and 6 bases stayed unmatched.

The chain is built from TRBV5-6 and TRBJ2-3; TRBD2 matches 8 bases. V was pared by 3 bases and J by 1 base, with 13 bases of the junction left unmatched. CDR1 SGHDT and CDR2 YYEEEE come from the germline V gene. CDR3 length: 18 amino acids. The CDR3 DNA reads as TGTGCCAGCAGCTCAGCAAGCGGGAGCCCCATCGGCACAGATACGCAGTATTTT. It specifies CASSSASGSPIGTDTQYF.

Written as DNA, the CDR3 is TGTGCCAGCAGCGCAACGACTGGACTAGCGGGAGATGAGCAGTACTTC. It encodes CASSATTGLAGDEQYF. The chain combines TRBV9 with TRBJ2-7, with 13 bases that match TRBD2. The J segment lost 7 bases and the V segment lost 3 bases, leaving 10 bases of the junction unmatched. This CDR3 has 16 residues. Germline assignment: CDR1 SGDLS and CDR2 YYNGEE.

This chain joins TRBV2 and TRBJ1-1; perhaps TRBD1 as D (5 bases). Germline CDR1 and CDR2: SNHLY and FYNNEI. Trimming pared 7 bases from V and 4 bases from J, leaving 10 bases between. CDR3 length: 12 amino acids. CDR3 in amino acids: CASTQGPTEAFF. CDR3 sequence (DNA): TGTGCCAGCACTCAGGGTCCCACTGAAGCTTTCTTT.

This chain connects TRBV24-1 to TRBJ2-7; 14 bases fit TRBD2. Germline-derived CDR1 and CDR2 are KGHDR and SFDVKD. CDR3 length equals 18 residues. Trimming removed 9 bases from V and 3 bases from J; junction bases left unmatched: 15. Written as DNA, the CDR3 is TGTGCCACCGAGCTGACCGGGACTAGCGGGGGAGCGGTCTACGAGCAGTACTTC. Protein sequence: CATELTGTSGGAVYEQYF.

J is TRBJ1-1 and V is TRBV5-4; no clear D. Germline V gives CDR1 SGHNT, CDR2 YYREEE (reference sequence). This CDR3 comprises 15 residues. V lost 0 bases to trimming and J lost 0 bases, with 9 bases between them. The CDR3 loop reads CASSLGPGLNTEAFF. CDR3 sequence (DNA): TGTGCCAGCAGCTTGGGCCCGGGATTGAACACTGAAGCTTTCTTT. Complete variable domain (other parts from reference TRBV5-4 and TRBJ1-1): ETGVTQSPTHLIKTRGQQVTLRCSSQSGHNTVSWYQQALGQGPQFIFQYYREEENGRGNFPPRFSGLQFPNYSSELNVNALELDDSALYLCASSLGPGLNTEAFFGQGTRLTVV.

The chain has TRBV3-1 (or the pseudogene TRBV3-2) and TRBJ2-3; TRBD2 matches 13 bases. CDR3 length equals 19 residues. Germline CDR1 reads LGHDT; CDR2 reads YNNKEL (reference sequence). V was clipped by 4 bases and J by 2 bases; unmatched bases: 12. In DNA form, the CDR3 reads TGTGCCAGCAGCCTGGATCCCCTCGGACTAGCGGGAGTCACAGATACGCAGTATTTT. It translates to CASSLDPLGLAGVTDTQYF.

This clone was recorded only once. This chain connects TRBV7-6 to TRBJ2-7, with D perhaps TRBD2 (6 bases). V shed 10 bases and J shed 3 bases, with 13 bases lying between them. The CDR3 is 12 amino acids. The V gene's germline CDR1 is SGHVS and CDR2 FNYEAQ. The CDR3 loop reads CAKAGHYYEQYF. In DNA form, the CDR3 reads TGTGCCAAAGCGGGCCATTACTACGAGCAGTACTTC.

V and J are TRBV7-2 and TRBJ1-1; D gene uncertain. Germline V CDR1 and CDR2: SGHTA, FQGNSA. V was shortened by 7 bases and J by 4 bases, with 13 bases between the two germline ends. This CDR3 region has 13 residues. The chain's CDR3 is CASNFGEGTEAFF. In DNA, the CDR3 is TGTGCCAGCAACTTCGGAGAAGGCACTGAAGCTTTCTTT.

This chain links TRBV4-3 with TRBJ2-3; D remains unclear. Trimming took 1 base from V and 5 from J, leaving 7 bases between them. The CDR3 sequence is 13 residues long. Germline V lookup: CDR1 LGHNA, CDR2 YSLEER. The CDR3: CASSQVTLDTQYF. The CDR3 nucleotides read TGCGCCAGCAGCCAAGTAACTTTAGATACGCAGTATTTT.

The chain is built from TRBV4-1 and TRBJ1-1; weak D call: TRBD1 (6 bases). The CDR3 has 16 residues. The V end was cut by 0 bases, the J end by 4 bases, with 15 bases between. Germline lookup yields CDR1 MGHRA and CDR2 YSYEKL. The CDR3 reads CASSQDTGGGGTEAFF. CDR3 sequence (DNA): TGCGCCAGCAGCCAAGACACGGGGGGCGGAGGCACTGAAGCTTTCTTT.

This clone was recorded once. The gene calls are TRBV25-1 and TRBJ2-1, with 7 nucleotides matching TRBD2. Germline V gives CDR1 MGHDK, CDR2 SYGVNS. Losses at the gene ends were 4 bases for V and 9 bases for J; bases not matched to a gene: 6. The CDR3 sequence is 13 residues long. This CDR3 reads CASSGDYLGEQFF. CDR3 sequence (DNA): TGTGCCAGCAGTGGGGACTACCTAGGTGAGCAGTTCTTC. Full variable domain (outside the CDR3, taken from reference TRBV25-1 and TRBJ2-1): EADIYQTPRYLVIGTGKKITLECSQTMGHDKMYWYQQDPGMELHLIHYSYGVNSTEKGDLSSESTVSRIRTEHFPLTLESARPSHTSQYLCASSGDYLGEQFFGPGTRLTVL.

The V call is TRBV12-3 or TRBV12-4, the J call TRBJ2-3, with D possibly being TRBD2 (6 bases). Trimming took 5 bases from V and 5 from J, leaving 11 bases between them. This CDR3 is built from 13 residues. The CDR3 loop is CASSLTSGDTQYF. CDR3 sequence (DNA): TGTGCCAGCAGTCTGACTAGTGGAGATACGCAGTATTTT.

In DNA form, the CDR3 reads TGTGCCAGTAGTATAAGGACTAGCGAGTCGGGGGAGCTGTTTTTT. This gives the protein CASSIRTSESGELFF. The genes are TRBV19 and TRBJ2-2; 9 positions agree with TRBD2. The CDR3 length is 15 residues. V lost 2 bases and J lost 8; bases outside the gene matches: 6. Germline values: CDR1 LNHDA, CDR2 SQIVND (reference sequence). Complete variable domain (other parts from reference TRBV19 and TRBJ2-2): DGGITQSPKYLFRKEGQNVTLSCEQNLNHDAMYWYRQDPGQGLRLIYYSQIVNDFQKGDIAEGYSVSREKKESFPLTVTSAQKNPTAFYLCASSIRTSESGELFFGEGSRLTVL.

V usage is TRBV6-5 and J usage is TRBJ2-3, with TRBD2 as a possible D gene (5 bases). Germline V gene data show CDR1 as MNHEY and CDR2 as SVGAGI. V lost 4 bases to trimming and J lost 5 bases, with 10 bases between them. The CDR3 is 13 residues long. Here the CDR3 reads CASSFAEGDTQYF. The CDR3 DNA follows: TGTGCCAGCAGTTTCGCCGAGGGAGATACGCAGTATTTT.

V usage is TRBV4-1 and J usage is TRBJ2-7; 12 nucleotides match TRBD2. With 5 bases clipped from V and 2 bases from J, the junction kept 13 bases outside the gene matches. Germline assignment: CDR1 MGHRA and CDR2 YSYEKL. The CDR3 extends over 18 amino acids. The CDR3 is CASSILAGGGRRAYEQYF. The CDR3 nucleotides are TGCGCCAGCAGCATACTAGCGGGGGGAGGGCGGCGGGCCTACGAGCAGTACTTC.